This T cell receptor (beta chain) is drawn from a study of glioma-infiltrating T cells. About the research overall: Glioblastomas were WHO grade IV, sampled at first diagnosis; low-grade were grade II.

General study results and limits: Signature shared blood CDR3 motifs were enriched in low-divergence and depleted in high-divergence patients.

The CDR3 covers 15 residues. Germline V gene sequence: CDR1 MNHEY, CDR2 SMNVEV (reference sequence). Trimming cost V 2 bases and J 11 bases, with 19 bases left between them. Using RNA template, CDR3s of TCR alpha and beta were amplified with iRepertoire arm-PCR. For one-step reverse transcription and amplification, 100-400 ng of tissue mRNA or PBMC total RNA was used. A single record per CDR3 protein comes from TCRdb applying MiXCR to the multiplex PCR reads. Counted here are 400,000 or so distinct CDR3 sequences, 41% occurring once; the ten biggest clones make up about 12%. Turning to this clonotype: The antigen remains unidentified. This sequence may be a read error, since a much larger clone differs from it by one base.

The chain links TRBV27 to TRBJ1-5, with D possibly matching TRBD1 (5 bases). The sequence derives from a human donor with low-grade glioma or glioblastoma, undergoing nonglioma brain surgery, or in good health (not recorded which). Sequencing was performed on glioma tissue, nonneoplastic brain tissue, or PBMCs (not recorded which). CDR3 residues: CASSLPYPLGESQHF. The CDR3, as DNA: TGTGCCAGCAGTTTACCCTATCCTCTGGGGGAGTCCCAGCATTTT.